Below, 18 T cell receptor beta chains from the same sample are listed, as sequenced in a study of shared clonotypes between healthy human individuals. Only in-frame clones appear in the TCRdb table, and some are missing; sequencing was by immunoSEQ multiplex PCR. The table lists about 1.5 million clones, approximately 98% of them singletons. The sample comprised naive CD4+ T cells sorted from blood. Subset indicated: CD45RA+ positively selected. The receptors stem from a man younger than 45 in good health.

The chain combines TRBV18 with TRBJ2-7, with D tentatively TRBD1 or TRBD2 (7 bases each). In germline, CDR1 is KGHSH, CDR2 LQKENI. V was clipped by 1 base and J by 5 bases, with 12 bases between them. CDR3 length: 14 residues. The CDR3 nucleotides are TGTGCCAGCTCACCACTGGGAGGGGGCCACGAGCAGTACTTC. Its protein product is CASSPLGGGHEQYF.

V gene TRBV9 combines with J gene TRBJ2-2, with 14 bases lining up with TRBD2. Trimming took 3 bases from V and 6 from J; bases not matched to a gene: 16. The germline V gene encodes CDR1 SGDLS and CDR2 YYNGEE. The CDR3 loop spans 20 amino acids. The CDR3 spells CASSELPTSGRAVFSGELFF. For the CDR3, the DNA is TGTGCCAGCAGCGAGTTACCGACTAGCGGGAGGGCCGTTTTCTCCGGGGAGCTGTTTTTT.

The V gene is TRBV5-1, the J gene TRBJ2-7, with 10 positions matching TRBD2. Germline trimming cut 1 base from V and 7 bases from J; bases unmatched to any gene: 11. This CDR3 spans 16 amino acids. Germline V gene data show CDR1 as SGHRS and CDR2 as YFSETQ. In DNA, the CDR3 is TGCGCCAGCAGCTTGTTACCAGCGGGAGGGCCGGGAGAGCAGTACTTC. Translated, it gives CASSLLPAGGPGEQYF.

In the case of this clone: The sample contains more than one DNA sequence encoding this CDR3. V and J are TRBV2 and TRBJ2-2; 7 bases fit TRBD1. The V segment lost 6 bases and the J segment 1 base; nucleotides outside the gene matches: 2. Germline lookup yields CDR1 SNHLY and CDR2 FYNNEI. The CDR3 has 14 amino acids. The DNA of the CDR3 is TGTGCCAGCAGCCGGGACAGGAACACCGGGGAGCTGTTTTTT. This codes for CASSRDRNTGELFF. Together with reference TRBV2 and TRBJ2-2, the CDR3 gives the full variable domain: EPEVTQTPSHQVTQMGQEVILRCVPISNHLYFYWYRQILGQKVEFLVSFYNNEISEKSEIFDDQFSVERPDGSNFTLKIRSTKLEDSAMYFCASSRDRNTGELFFGEGSRLTVL.

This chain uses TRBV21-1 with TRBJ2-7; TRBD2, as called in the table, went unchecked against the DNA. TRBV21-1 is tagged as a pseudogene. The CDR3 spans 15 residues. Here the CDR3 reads CASSNNSGHRYEQYF. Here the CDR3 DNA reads TGTGCCAGCAGCAATAATAGCGGACACCGATACGAGCAGTACTTC.

The CDR3 region is CASSPRREEGGYTF. The CDR3 nucleotides read TGTGCCAGCAGCCCTCGCCGGGAGGAGGGTGGCTACACCTTC. The rearrangement uses TRBV27 and TRBJ1-2, with no clear D. The V end was cut by 6 bases, the J end by 7 bases, with 18 bases between. The CDR3 is made up of 14 amino acids. The germline CDR1 and CDR2 sequences are MNHEY and SMNVEV (reference sequence).

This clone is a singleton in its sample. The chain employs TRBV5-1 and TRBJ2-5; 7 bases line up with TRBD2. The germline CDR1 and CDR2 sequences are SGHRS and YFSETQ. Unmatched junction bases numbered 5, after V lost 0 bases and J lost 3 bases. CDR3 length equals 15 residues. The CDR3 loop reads CASSLVASGEETQYF. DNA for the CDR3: TGCGCCAGCAGCTTGGTGGCTAGCGGCGAAGAGACCCAGTACTTC.

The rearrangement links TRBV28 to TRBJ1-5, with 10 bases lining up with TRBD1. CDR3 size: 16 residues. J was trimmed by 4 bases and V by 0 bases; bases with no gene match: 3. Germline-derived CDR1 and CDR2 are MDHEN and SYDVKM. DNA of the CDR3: TGTGCCAGCAGTTTATGGGACAGGGGGGGTAATCAGCCCCAGCATTTT. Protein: CASSLWDRGGNQPQHF. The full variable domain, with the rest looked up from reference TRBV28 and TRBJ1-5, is DVKVTQSSRYLVKRTGEKVFLECVQDMDHENMFWYRQDPGLGLRLIYFSYDVKMKEKGDIPEGYSVSREKKERFSLILESASTNQTSMYLCASSLWDRGGNQPQHFGDGTRLSIL.

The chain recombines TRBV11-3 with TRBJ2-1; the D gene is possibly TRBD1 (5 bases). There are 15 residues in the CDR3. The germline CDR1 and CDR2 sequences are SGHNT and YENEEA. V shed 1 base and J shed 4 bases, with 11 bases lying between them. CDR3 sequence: CASSLGRTSYNEQFF. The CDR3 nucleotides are TGTGCCAGCAGCTTAGGGCGGACATCGTACAATGAGCAGTTCTTC. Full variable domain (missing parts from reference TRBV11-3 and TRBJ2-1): EAGVVQSPRYKIIEKKQPVAFWCNPISGHNTLYWYLQNLGQGPELLIRYENEEAVDDSQLPKDRFSAERLKGVDSTLKIQPAELGDSAVYLCASSLGRTSYNEQFFGPGTRLTVL.

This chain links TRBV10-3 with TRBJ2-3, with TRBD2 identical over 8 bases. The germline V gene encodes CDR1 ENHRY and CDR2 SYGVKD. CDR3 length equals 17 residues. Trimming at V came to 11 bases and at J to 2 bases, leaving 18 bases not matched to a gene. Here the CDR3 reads CAVAAPGLAGYTDTQYF. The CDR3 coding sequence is TGTGCCGTCGCTGCCCCAGGACTAGCTGGCTACACAGATACGCAGTATTTT.

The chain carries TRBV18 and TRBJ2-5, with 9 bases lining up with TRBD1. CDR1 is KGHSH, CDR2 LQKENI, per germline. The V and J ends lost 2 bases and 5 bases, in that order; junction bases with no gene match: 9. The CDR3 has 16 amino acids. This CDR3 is CASSPRTGVSLETQYF. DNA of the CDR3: TGTGCCAGCTCACCAAGGACAGGGGTCTCCCTCGAGACCCAGTACTTC.

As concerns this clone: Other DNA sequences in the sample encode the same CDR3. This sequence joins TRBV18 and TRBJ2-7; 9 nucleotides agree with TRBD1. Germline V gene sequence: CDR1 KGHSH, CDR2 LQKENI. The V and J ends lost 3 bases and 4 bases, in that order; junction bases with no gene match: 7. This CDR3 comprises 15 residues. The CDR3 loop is CASSPLGQGPYEQYF. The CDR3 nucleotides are TGTGCCAGCTCACCTCTGGGACAGGGCCCTTACGAGCAGTACTTC.

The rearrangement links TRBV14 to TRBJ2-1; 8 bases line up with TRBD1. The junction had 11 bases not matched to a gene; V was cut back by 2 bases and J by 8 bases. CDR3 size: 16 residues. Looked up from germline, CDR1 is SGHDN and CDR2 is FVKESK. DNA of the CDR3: TGTGCCAGCAGCCAATTAGGACAGGGACGGGTGGATGAGCAGTTCTTC. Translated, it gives CASSQLGQGRVDEQFF.

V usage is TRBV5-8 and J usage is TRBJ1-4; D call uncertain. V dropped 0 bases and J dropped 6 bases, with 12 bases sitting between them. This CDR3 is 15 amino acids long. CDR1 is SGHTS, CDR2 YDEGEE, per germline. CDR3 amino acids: CASSLGRSLDEKLFF. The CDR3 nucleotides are TGTGCCAGCAGCTTGGGACGCAGTCTGGATGAAAAACTGTTTTTT.

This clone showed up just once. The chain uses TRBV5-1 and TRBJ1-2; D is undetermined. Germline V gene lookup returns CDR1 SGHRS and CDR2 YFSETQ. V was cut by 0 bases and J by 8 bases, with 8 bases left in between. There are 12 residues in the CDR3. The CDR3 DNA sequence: TGCGCCAGCAGCTTGGACGGCGCCGGCTACACCTTC. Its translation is CASSLDGAGYTF.

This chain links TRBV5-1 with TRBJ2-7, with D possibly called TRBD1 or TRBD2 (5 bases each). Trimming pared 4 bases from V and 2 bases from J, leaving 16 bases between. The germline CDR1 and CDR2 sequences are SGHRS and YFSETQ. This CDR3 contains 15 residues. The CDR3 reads CASSVQRDPPYEQYF. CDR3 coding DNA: TGCGCCAGCAGCGTGCAAAGGGACCCTCCCTACGAGCAGTACTTC. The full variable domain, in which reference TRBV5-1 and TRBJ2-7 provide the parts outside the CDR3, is KAGVTQTPRYLIKTRGQQVTLSCSPISGHRSVSWYQQTPGQGLQFLFEYFSETQRNKGNFPGRFSGRQFSNSRSEMNVSTLELGDSALYLCASSVQRDPPYEQYFGPGTRLTVT.

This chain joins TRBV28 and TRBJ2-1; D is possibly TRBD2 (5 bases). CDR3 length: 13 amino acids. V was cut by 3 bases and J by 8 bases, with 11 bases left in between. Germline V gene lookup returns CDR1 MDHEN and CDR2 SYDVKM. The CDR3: CASSFSGVYEQFF. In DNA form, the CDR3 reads TGTGCCAGCAGTTTCTCCGGGGTTTATGAGCAGTTCTTC.

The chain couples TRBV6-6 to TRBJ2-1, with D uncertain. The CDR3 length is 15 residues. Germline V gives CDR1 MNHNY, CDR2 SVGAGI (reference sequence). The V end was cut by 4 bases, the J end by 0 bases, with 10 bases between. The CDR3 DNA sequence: TGTGCCAGCAGTTCAGTTCCGAGCTCCTACAATGAGCAGTTCTTC. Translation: CASSSVPSSYNEQFF.